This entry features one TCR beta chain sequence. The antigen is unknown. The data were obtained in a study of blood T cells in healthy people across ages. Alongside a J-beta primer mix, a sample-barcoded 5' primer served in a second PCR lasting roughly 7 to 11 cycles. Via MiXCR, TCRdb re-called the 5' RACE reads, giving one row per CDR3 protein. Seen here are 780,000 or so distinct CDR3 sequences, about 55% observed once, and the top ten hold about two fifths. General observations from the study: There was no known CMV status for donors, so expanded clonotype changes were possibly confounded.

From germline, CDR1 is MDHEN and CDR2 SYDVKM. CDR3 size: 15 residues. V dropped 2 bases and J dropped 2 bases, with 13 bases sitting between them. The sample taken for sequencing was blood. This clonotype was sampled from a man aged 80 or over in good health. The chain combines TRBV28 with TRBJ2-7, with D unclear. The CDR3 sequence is CASSLPSLATYEQYF. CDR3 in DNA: TGTGCCAGCAGTTTACCGTCTCTGGCAACCTACGAGCAGTACTTC.